These 25 T cell receptor beta chains share one sample of origin, sequenced in a study of cytomegalovirus exposure and HLA in healthy donors (dated by TCRdb to about 2017). The method was the immunoSEQ multiplex PCR assay. The table was pulled from immuneACCESS by TCRdb, which kept in-frame rearrangements only. Such tables lose some clones; where checked, under half of the loss comes from unresolved V genes, and the rest has no known cause. This sample holds 190,000 or so clones; about 80% were observed only once. About 2.8% of the sample comes from the top ten. Material: PBMCs. Every receptor here comes from a woman aged 18-30 years in good health and CMV-seropositive.

This sequence joins TRBV6-5 and TRBJ2-2, with TRBD2 identical over 12 bases. The CDR3 is made up of 15 amino acids. V was clipped by 6 bases and J by 5 bases; unmatched bases: 4. CDR1 is MNHEY and CDR2 is SVGAGI in the germline V gene. CDR3 amino acids: CASRGLAGRTGELFF. The CDR3 nucleotides are TGTGCCAGCAGGGGACTAGCGGGCAGAACCGGGGAGCTGTTTTTT.

V usage is TRBV19 and J usage is TRBJ2-6; 8 nucleotides align to TRBD1. This CDR3 is built from 17 residues. Germline trimming cut 1 base from V and 3 bases from J; bases unmatched to any gene: 5. Germline V lookup: CDR1 LNHDA, CDR2 SQIVND (reference sequence). The CDR3 loop is CASSIARGLGGANVLTF. The CDR3 nucleotides are TGTGCCAGTAGTATAGCCAGGGGGCTGGGTGGGGCCAACGTCCTGACTTTC. The full variable domain, its missing parts supplied by reference TRBV19 and TRBJ2-6, is DGGITQSPKYLFRKEGQNVTLSCEQNLNHDAMYWYRQDPGQGLRLIYYSQIVNDFQKGDIAEGYSVSREKKESFPLTVTSAQKNPTAFYLCASSIARGLGGANVLTFGAGSRLTVL.

The chain links TRBV6-1 to TRBJ1-1; perhaps TRBD1 as D (5 bases). Germline loops: CDR1 MNHNS, CDR2 SASEGT. The CDR3 is made up of 15 amino acids. V lost 6 bases and J lost 5, with 19 bases in between. The CDR3 here is CASSPTPGVGTEAFF. The CDR3 DNA reads as TGTGCCAGCAGCCCCACCCCGGGGGTTGGGACTGAAGCTTTCTTT.

This clone was observed a few times. The rearrangement links TRBV19 to TRBJ2-1; 7 nucleotides agree with TRBD1. The junction had 6 bases not matched to a gene; V was cut back by 5 bases and J by 8 bases. The CDR3 is 13 residues long. Germline V gives CDR1 LNHDA, CDR2 SQIVND (reference sequence). Here the CDR3 DNA reads TGTGCCAGTAGTGTTGACAGGGCGTATGAGCAGTTCTTC. Translated: CASSVDRAYEQFF.

V usage is TRBV6-6 and J usage is TRBJ2-7; D may be TRBD2 (6 bases). The length of the CDR3 is 13 residues. Trimming removed 5 bases from V and 7 bases from J, with 15 bases in between. The germline V gene encodes CDR1 MNHNY and CDR2 SVGAGI (reference sequence). This chain's CDR3 is CASSGRDFGEQYF. CDR3 coding DNA: TGTGCCAGCAGTGGCCGGGACTTTGGAGAGCAGTACTTC.

The chain uses TRBV4-1 and TRBJ1-2; no clear D gene. V gave up 4 bases and J gave up 7 bases, with 10 bases separating them. The length of the CDR3 is 12 residues. Germline values: CDR1 MGHRA, CDR2 YSYEKL. This CDR3 is CASSPRRGGYTF. CDR3 in DNA: TGCGCCAGCAGCCCAAGGCGAGGTGGCTACACCTTC.

The chain is built from TRBV28 and TRBJ1-2, with TRBD1 matching 9 bases. This CDR3 contains 11 residues. V lost 10 bases, J lost 4 bases, and 1 base stayed unmatched. Germline V gene sequence: CDR1 MDHEN, CDR2 SYDVKM. The chain's CDR3 is CATGQGYGYTF. The CDR3 DNA follows: TGTGCCACGGGACAGGGCTATGGCTACACCTTC.

The chain has TRBV27 and TRBJ1-2; 9 positions match TRBD1. The germline gives CDR1 MNHEY, CDR2 SMNVEV (reference sequence). V shed 4 bases and J 8 bases; nucleotides not matched to a gene: 11. The CDR3 is 15 amino acids. CDR3 loop: CASSSVGTGRLGYTF. The CDR3 nucleotides are TGTGCCAGCAGTTCAGTCGGGACAGGGAGATTGGGCTACACCTTC.

The chain is built from TRBV4-1 and TRBJ1-1; 8 nucleotides agree with TRBD1. Germline trimming cut 1 base from V and 8 bases from J; bases unmatched to any gene: 15. This CDR3 region has 17 residues. Germline lookup yields CDR1 MGHRA and CDR2 YSYEKL. The CDR3, as DNA: TGCGCCAGCAGCCAAGTTGGGCCAGGGGGCGGACAACGGGAAGCTTTCTTT. Translation: CASSQVGPGGGQREAFF.

The chain couples TRBV25-1 to TRBJ2-7; the D gene is possibly TRBD1 (5 bases). With 7 bases removed from V and 4 bases from J, the gap between germline ends came to 14 bases. The CDR3 is 13 residues long. CDR1 and CDR2 from the germline V gene are MGHDK and SYGVNS. CDR3 loop: CASTWQDKYEQYF. Written as DNA, the CDR3 is TGTGCCAGCACGTGGCAGGACAAGTACGAGCAGTACTTC.

The CDR3, as DNA: TGTGCCAGCAGCTTGGCGGGACTTTACACAGATACGCAGTATTTT. It specifies CASSLAGLYTDTQYF. This rearrangement joins TRBV5-6 to TRBJ2-3, with D possibly being TRBD2 (6 bases). Trimming took 0 bases from V and 2 from J, leaving 10 bases between them. Germline CDR1 is SGHDT and CDR2 is YYEEEE. This CDR3 has 15 residues.

This chain connects TRBV19 to TRBJ1-4; D perhaps matches TRBD1 (6 bases). This CDR3 has 14 amino acids. Germline lookup yields CDR1 LNHDA and CDR2 SQIVND (reference sequence). Trimming took 6 bases from V and 6 from J, leaving 14 bases between them. The CDR3 reads CASRWTGQYEKLFF. DNA for the CDR3: TGTGCCAGTAGGTGGACCGGACAGTATGAAAAACTGTTTTTT.

This chain's CDR3 is CASSSDRTYEQYF. As DNA, the CDR3 is TGTGCCAGCAGCTCGGACAGAACCTACGAGCAGTACTTC. This chain uses TRBV11-2 with TRBJ2-7; weak D call: TRBD1 (6 bases). This CDR3 is 13 amino acids long. The ends were cut back, 4 bases at V and 2 bases at J, with 9 bases in the middle. Per the germline V gene, CDR1 is SGHAT and CDR2 is FQNNGV.

This sequence joins TRBV7-9 and TRBJ2-7; TRBD1 agrees at 7 bases. V gave up 2 bases and J gave up 5 bases; unmatched junction bases: 15. This CDR3 comprises 17 residues. Germline loops: CDR1 SEHNR, CDR2 FQNEAQ (reference sequence). The CDR3 reads CASSLSPSIQGSNEQYF. CDR3 sequence (DNA): TGTGCCAGCAGCTTATCCCCCTCCATACAGGGGTCCAACGAGCAGTACTTC.

The rearrangement links TRBV10-3 to TRBJ1-1, with D possibly TRBD1 on 5 matching bases. V was pared by 6 bases and J by 6 bases, with 11 bases between. This CDR3 spans 12 amino acids. Germline loops: CDR1 ENHRY, CDR2 SYGVKD. CDR3 sequence reads: CAIRPGGAEAFF. CDR3 DNA: TGTGCCATCAGACCGGGGGGAGCTGAAGCTTTCTTT.

The gene calls are TRBV9 and TRBJ2-2; D might be TRBD2 (6 bases). Germline V lookup: CDR1 SGDLS, CDR2 YYNGEE. Trimming took 4 bases from V and 5 from J, leaving 6 bases between them. The CDR3 is 12 residues long. The CDR3 DNA sequence: TGTGCCAGCAGCCTAGCGACCGGGGAGCTGTTTTTT. It is translated as CASSLATGELFF.

V usage is TRBV6-5 and J usage is TRBJ2-3; D is perhaps TRBD2 (6 bases). Deletions cut 6 bases from V and 4 bases from J, with 14 bases between. The CDR3 loop spans 14 amino acids. Germline values: CDR1 MNHEY, CDR2 SVGAGI. The CDR3 loop reads CASSPLSGADTQYF. In nucleotides, the CDR3 is TGTGCCAGCAGCCCCCTGTCGGGGGCAGATACGCAGTATTTT.

V usage is TRBV7-9 and J usage is TRBJ1-4; D may be TRBD1 (5 bases). Germline CDR1 SEHNR, CDR2 FQNEAQ (reference sequence). The CDR3 has 15 amino acids. Deletions cut 4 bases from V and 8 bases from J, with 17 bases between. CDR3 residues: CASSSTQGSGEKLFF. CDR3 DNA: TGTGCCAGCAGCTCCACCCAGGGAAGTGGGGAAAAACTGTTTTTT.

J is TRBJ1-1 and V is TRBV27, with 7 bases matching TRBD1. Germline lookup yields CDR1 MNHEY and CDR2 SMNVEV (reference sequence). There are 13 residues in the CDR3. The ends lost 4 bases at V and 3 bases at J; junction bases unmatched: 2. The CDR3 nucleotides read TGTGCCAGCAGTTACAGGGGAGACACTGAAGCTTTCTTT. Its translation is CASSYRGDTEAFF.

This chain's CDR3 is CASSGGVADNEQFF. The CDR3 DNA reads TGTGCCAGCAGTGGGGGAGTGGCGGACAATGAGCAGTTCTTC. The chain recombines TRBV2 with TRBJ2-1; TRBD2 might be the D (5 bases). Germline assignment: CDR1 SNHLY and CDR2 FYNNEI. V was clipped by 4 bases and J by 5 bases, with 12 bases between them. The CDR3 is 14 amino acids.

The chain couples TRBV5-1 to TRBJ2-3; TRBD2 is a possible D gene (5 bases). V lost 1 base and J lost 6, with 21 bases in between. CDR3 length equals 17 residues. Germline V gene lookup returns CDR1 SGHRS and CDR2 YFSETQ. The CDR3 sequence: CASSLWGSGFRGDTQYF. In DNA form, the CDR3 reads TGCGCCAGCAGCTTGTGGGGATCGGGATTCAGAGGGGATACGCAGTATTTT. Supplemented by reference TRBV5-1 and TRBJ2-3, the full variable domain reads KAGVTQTPRYLIKTRGQQVTLSCSPISGHRSVSWYQQTPGQGLQFLFEYFSETQRNKGNFPGRFSGRQFSNSRSEMNVSTLELGDSALYLCASSLWGSGFRGDTQYFGPGTRLTVL.

This clone appeared once. This chain links TRBV6-1 with TRBJ1-1; 7 nucleotides match TRBD1. Trimming cost V 10 bases and J 2 bases; bases outside gene matches: 10. CDR1 is MNHNS, CDR2 SASEGT, per germline. CDR3 length: 14 amino acids. CDR3 loop: CATLPGTANTEAFF. The DNA of the CDR3 is TGTGCCACACTCCCCGGGACAGCTAACACTGAAGCTTTCTTT.

This CDR3 is CASSEWEAGTDTQYF. The CDR3 DNA follows: TGTGCCAGCAGTGAATGGGAGGCGGGCACAGATACGCAGTATTTT. The rearrangement links TRBV2 to TRBJ2-3; a weak D match, TRBD2 (6 bases). Trimming took off 2 bases at V and 1 base at J, with 10 bases between the two ends. CDR3 length: 15 residues. Germline values: CDR1 SNHLY, CDR2 FYNNEI.

V usage is TRBV4-1 and J usage is TRBJ2-3, with 9 bases fitting TRBD2. The CDR3 is 17 residues long. The V gene's germline CDR1 is MGHRA and CDR2 YSYEKL. V lost 1 base to trimming and J lost 4 bases; unmatched junction nucleotides: 9. The CDR3 spells CASSQVSRGGPADTQYF. The CDR3 nucleotides read TGCGCCAGCAGCCAAGTTTCGCGGGGGGGCCCGGCAGATACGCAGTATTTT.

The count of this clone is one. This chain joins TRBV5-1 and TRBJ2-1; D not resolved. The V gene's germline CDR1 is SGHRS and CDR2 YFSETQ. The CDR3 sequence is 11 residues long. The germline V and J ends were trimmed by 4 bases and 9 bases, with 8 bases remaining between them. CDR3 loop: CASSLTVEQFF. The CDR3, as DNA: TGCGCCAGCAGCCTCACTGTTGAGCAGTTCTTC.